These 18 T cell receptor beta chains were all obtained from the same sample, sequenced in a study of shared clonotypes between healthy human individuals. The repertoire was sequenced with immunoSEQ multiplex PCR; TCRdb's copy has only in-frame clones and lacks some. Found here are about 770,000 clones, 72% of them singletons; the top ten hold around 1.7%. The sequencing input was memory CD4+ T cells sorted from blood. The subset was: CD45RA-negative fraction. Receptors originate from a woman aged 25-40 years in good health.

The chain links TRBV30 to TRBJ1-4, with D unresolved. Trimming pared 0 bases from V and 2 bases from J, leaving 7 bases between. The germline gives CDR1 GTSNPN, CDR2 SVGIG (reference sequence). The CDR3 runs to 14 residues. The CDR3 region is CAWSVPSTNEKLFF. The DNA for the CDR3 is TGTGCCTGGAGTGTGCCCAGTACTAATGAAAAACTGTTTTTT.

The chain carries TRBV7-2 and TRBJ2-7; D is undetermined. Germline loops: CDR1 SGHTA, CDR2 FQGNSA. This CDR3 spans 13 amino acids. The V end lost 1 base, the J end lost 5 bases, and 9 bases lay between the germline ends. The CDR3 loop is CASSLGLFDEQYF. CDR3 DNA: TGTGCCAGCAGCTTAGGGCTTTTCGACGAGCAGTACTTC.

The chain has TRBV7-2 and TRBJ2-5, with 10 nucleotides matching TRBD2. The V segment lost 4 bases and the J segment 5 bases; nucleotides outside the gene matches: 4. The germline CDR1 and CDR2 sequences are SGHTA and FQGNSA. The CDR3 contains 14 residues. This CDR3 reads CASSSGLAVETQYF. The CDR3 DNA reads TGTGCCAGCAGCTCTGGACTAGCGGTTGAGACCCAGTACTTC.

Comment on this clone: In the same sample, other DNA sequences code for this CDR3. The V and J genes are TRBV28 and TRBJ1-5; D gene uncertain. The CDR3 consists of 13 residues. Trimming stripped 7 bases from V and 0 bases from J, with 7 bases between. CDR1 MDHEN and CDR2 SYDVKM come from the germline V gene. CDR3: CASNLYSNQPQHF. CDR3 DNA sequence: TGTGCCAGCAACCTATATAGCAATCAGCCCCAGCATTTT.

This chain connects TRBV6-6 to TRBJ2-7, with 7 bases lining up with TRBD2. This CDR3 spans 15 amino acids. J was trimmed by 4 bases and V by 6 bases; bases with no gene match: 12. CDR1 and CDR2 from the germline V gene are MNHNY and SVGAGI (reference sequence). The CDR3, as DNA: TGTGCCAGCAGCCGCCACCCGCGGGGGACGTACGAGCAGTACTTC. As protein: CASSRHPRGTYEQYF.

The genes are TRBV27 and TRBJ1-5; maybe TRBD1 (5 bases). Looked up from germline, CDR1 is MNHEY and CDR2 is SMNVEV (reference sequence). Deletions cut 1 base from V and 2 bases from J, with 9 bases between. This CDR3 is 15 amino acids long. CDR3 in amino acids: CASSLWGERNQPQHF. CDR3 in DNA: TGTGCCAGCAGTTTATGGGGGGAACGCAATCAGCCCCAGCATTTT.

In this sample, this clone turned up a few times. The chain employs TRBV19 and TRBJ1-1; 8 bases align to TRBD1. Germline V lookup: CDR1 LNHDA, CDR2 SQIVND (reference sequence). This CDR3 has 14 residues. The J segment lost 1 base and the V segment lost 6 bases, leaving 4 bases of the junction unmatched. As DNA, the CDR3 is TGTGCCAGTAGGAGGGACAGGCCGAACACTGAAGCTTTCTTT. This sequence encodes CASRRDRPNTEAFF.

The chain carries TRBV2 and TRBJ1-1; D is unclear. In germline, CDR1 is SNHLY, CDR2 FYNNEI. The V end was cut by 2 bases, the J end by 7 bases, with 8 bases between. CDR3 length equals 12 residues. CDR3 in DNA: TGTGCCAGCAGTGAAATTGGCAATGAAGCTTTCTTT. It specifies CASSEIGNEAFF.

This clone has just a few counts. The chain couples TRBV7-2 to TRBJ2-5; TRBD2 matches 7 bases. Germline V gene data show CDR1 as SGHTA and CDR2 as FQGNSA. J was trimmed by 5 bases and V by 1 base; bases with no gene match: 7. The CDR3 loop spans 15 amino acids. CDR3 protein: CASSLVGGSMETQYF. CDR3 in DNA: TGTGCCAGCAGCTTAGTGGGCGGGAGTATGGAGACCCAGTACTTC.

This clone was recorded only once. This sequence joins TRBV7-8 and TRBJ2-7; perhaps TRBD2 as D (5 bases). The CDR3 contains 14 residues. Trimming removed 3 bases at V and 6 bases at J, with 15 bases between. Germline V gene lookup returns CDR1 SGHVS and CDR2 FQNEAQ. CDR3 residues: CASSFDGAGSEQYF. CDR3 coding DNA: TGTGCCAGCAGCTTCGATGGCGCGGGCTCCGAGCAGTACTTC. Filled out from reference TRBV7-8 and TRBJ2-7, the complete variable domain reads GAGVSQSPRYKVAKRGQDVALRCDPISGHVSLFWYQQALGQGPEFLTYFQNEAQLDKSGLPSDRFFAERPEGSVSTLKIQRTQQEDSAVYLCASSFDGAGSEQYFGPGTRLTVT.

The CDR3 protein is CASRAGQGPYEQYF. DNA for the CDR3: TGTGCCAGCAGAGCGGGACAGGGGCCTTACGAGCAGTACTTC. The genes are TRBV6-1 and TRBJ2-7; 10 bases agree with TRBD1. The V segment lost 6 bases and the J segment 4 bases; nucleotides outside the gene matches: 6. Germline V lookup: CDR1 MNHNS, CDR2 SASEGT. CDR3 size: 14 residues.

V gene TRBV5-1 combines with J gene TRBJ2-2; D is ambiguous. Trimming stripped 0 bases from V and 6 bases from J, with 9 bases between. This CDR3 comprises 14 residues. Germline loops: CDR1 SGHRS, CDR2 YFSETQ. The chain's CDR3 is CASSLGPTAGELFF. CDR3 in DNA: TGCGCCAGCAGCTTGGGACCCACGGCCGGGGAGCTGTTTTTT.

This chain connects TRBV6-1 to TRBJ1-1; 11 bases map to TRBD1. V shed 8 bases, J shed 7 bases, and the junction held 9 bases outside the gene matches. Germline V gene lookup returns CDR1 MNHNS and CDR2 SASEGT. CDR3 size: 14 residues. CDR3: CASSGTGGTGEAFF. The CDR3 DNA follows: TGTGCCAGCTCCGGGACAGGGGGAACCGGTGAAGCTTTCTTT.

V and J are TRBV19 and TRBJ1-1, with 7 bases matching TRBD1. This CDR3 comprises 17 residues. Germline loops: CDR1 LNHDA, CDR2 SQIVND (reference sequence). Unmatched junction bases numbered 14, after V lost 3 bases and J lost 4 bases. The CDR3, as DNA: TGTGCCAGTAGTATGTACCGGGACAGCCAATCGGGCACTGAAGCTTTCTTT. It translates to CASSMYRDSQSGTEAFF.

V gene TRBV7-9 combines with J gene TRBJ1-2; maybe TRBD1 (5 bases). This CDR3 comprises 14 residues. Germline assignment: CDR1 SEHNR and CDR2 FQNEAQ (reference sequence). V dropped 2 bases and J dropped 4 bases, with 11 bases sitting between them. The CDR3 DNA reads TGTGCCAGCAGCTTATTAGCAGGGAGCTATGGCTACACCTTC. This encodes CASSLLAGSYGYTF.

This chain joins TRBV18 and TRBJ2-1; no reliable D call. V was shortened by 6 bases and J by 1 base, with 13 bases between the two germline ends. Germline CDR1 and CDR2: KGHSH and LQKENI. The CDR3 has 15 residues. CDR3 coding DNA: TGTGCCAGCTCTCCCCAGGCGGTTTCCTACAATGAGCAGTTCTTC. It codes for CASSPQAVSYNEQFF.

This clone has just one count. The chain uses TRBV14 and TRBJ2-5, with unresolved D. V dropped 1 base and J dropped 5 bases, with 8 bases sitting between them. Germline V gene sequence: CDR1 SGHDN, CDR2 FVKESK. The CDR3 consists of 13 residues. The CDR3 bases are TGTGCCAGCAGCCAAGTCATGGAGGAGACCCAGTACTTC. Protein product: CASSQVMEETQYF.

The CDR3 here is CASSSQTGEPQHF. The CDR3, as DNA: TGCGCCAGCAGCTCTCAAACAGGGGAGCCCCAGCATTTT. The chain carries TRBV5-1 and TRBJ1-5; TRBD1 aligns across 7 bases. The CDR3 extends over 13 amino acids. Looked up from germline, CDR1 is SGHRS and CDR2 is YFSETQ. Losses at the gene ends were 3 bases for V and 8 bases for J; bases not matched to a gene: 5. Using reference TRBV5-1 and TRBJ1-5 for the parts outside the CDR3, the full variable domain is KAGVTQTPRYLIKTRGQQVTLSCSPISGHRSVSWYQQTPGQGLQFLFEYFSETQRNKGNFPGRFSGRQFSNSRSEMNVSTLELGDSALYLCASSSQTGEPQHFGDGTRLSIL.